A selection of T cell receptor beta chains follows, all from one sample in a study of blood T cell repertoires in COVID-19. Profiled with immunoSEQ multiplex PCR; TCRdb holds only in-frame clones, not every one. This table holds roughly 250,000 clones, around 91% found once. Sequencing was done on a sample of PBMCs or T cells enriched from blood (not recorded which). The receptor source for this set is a woman younger than 30 who had recovered from COVID-19. Each CDR3 is given with its conserved first and last residue. A D gene is named only where the DNA matches it firmly. Clone size is given for some rows only: seen once, a few or many times, or a class if the clone is expanded.

>.|TRBV4-2|.|TRBJ2-3
CASSQADTQYF
TGTGCCAGCAGCCAAGCGGATACGCAGTATTTT
>.|TRBV27|TRBD2|TRBJ2-7
CASSSGGSPYEQYF
TGTGCCAGCAGTTCCGGGGGGTCACCCTACGAGCAGTACTTC
>.|TRBV9|.|TRBJ1-6
CASSAGTPNSPLHF
TGTGCCAGCAGCGCCGGGACTCCAAATTCACCCCTCCACTTT
>.|TRBV7-8|.|TRBJ1-1
CASSLEGRGTEAFF
TGTGCCAGCAGCTTAGAAGGGCGGGGAACTGAAGCTTTCTTT
>.|TRBV4-1|TRBD2|TRBJ2-5
CASSIAGGPSETQYF
TGCGCCAGCAGCATAGCGGGGGGGCCTTCGGAGACCCAGTACTTC
>.|TRBV6-6|.|TRBJ1-4
CASSSGLKNEKLFF
TGTGCCAGCAGTTCCGGGTTGAAGAATGAAAAACTGTTTTTT
>.|TRBV9|TRBD2|TRBJ2-3
CASSATGTSGGRLNTQYF
TGTGCCAGCAGCGCAACCGGGACTAGCGGGGGGAGGTTAAATACGCAGTATTTT
>.|TRBV23-1|TRBD2|TRBJ2-7
CASSLGGFYEQYF
TGCGCCAGCAGCCTGGGGGGGTTTTACGAGCAGTACTTC
>few|TRBV19|.|TRBJ1-4
CASSSARLREGEKLFF
TGTGCCAGTAGTAGCGCACGGCTCCGGGAAGGGGAAAAACTGTTTTTT
>.|TRBV11-2|TRBD1|TRBJ1-5
CASSLQGGQPQHF
TGTGCCAGCAGCTTACAGGGGGGTCAGCCCCAGCATTTT
>.|TRBV6-5|.|TRBJ2-7
CASSREGGSYEQYF
TGTGCCAGCAGCCGGGAAGGGGGCTCCTACGAGCAGTACTTC
>.|TRBV29-1|.|TRBJ1-2
CSVVATYGYTF
TGCAGCGTTGTGGCGACATATGGCTACACCTTC
>.|TRBV18|TRBD1|TRBJ1-4
CASSLRQGIDEKLFF
TGTGCCAGCTCACTCCGACAGGGCATTGATGAAAAACTGTTTTTT
>.|TRBV4-2|.|TRBJ1-4
CASSLTGQGGEKLFF
TGTGCCAGCAGCCTTACCGGCCAGGGCGGTGAAAAACTGTTTTTT
>.|TRBV5-1|TRBD2|TRBJ2-7
CASSSTPLAGPPSEQYF
TGCGCCAGCAGCTCCACGCCACTAGCGGGGCCTCCTTCCGAGCAGTACTTC
>.|TRBV6-1|.|TRBJ1-2
CASSEGGGHYYGYTF
TGTGCCAGCAGTGAGGGCGGGGGGCATTACTATGGCTACACCTTC
>.|TRBV6-6|TRBD1|TRBJ1-4
CASRPGGHNEKLFF
TGTGCCAGCAGACCAGGGGGGCATAATGAAAAACTGTTTTTT
>.|TRBV3-1/TRBV3-2|TRBD2|TRBJ2-2
CASSPYREAGHGGELFF
TGTGCCAGCAGCCCCTACCGGGAGGCGGGCCACGGCGGGGAGCTGTTTTTT
>.|TRBV6-5|TRBD1|TRBJ2-2
CASSYSNRGLPGELFF
TGTGCCAGCAGTTACTCGAATAGGGGGCTCCCCGGGGAGCTGTTTTTT
>.|TRBV5-5|TRBD1|TRBJ1-6
CASSQKSTGAVSPLHF
TGTGCCAGCAGCCAAAAATCGACAGGGGCGGTTTCACCCCTCCACTTT
>once|TRBV20-1|.|TRBJ1-1
CSARGASEAFF
TGCAGTGCTAGAGGGGCCAGTGAAGCTTTCTTT
>.|TRBV7-3|TRBD2|TRBJ2-3
CASSLGRGGTDTQYF
TGTGCCAGCAGCTTAGGGCGGGGGGGCACAGATACGCAGTATTTT
>.|TRBV12-3/TRBV12-4|.|TRBJ2-1
CASSFQGWNEQFF
TGTGCCAGCAGTTTTCAGGGGTGGAATGAGCAGTTCTTC
>.|TRBV5-4|TRBD1|TRBJ2-2
CASSGGQGNTGELFF
TGTGCCAGCAGCGGGGGACAGGGCAACACCGGGGAGCTGTTTTTT
>.|TRBV5-4|TRBD1|TRBJ2-7
CASSLGGTAYEQYF
TGTGCCAGCAGCTTGGGGGGGACAGCCTACGAGCAGTACTTC
>.|TRBV28|TRBD2|TRBJ2-7
CASSSAGVIGEQYF
TGTGCCAGCAGTTCAGCGGGGGTAATTGGCGAGCAGTACTTC
>.|TRBV7-3|.|TRBJ2-3
CASSLEGLGTDTQYF
TGTGCCAGCAGCTTAGAGGGACTTGGCACAGATACGCAGTATTTT
>.|TRBV27|TRBD1|TRBJ2-7
CATSMGQGSYEQYF
TGTGCCACCTCCATGGGACAGGGCTCCTACGAGCAGTACTTC
>.|TRBV9|.|TRBJ1-2
CASKPISGGASGSGGYTF
TGTGCCAGCAAACCCATATCGGGGGGAGCGTCCGGCTCGGGTGGCTACACCTTC
>.|TRBV9|TRBD1|TRBJ1-4
CASSAREDRGEKLFF
TGTGCCAGCAGCGCCCGCGAGGACAGGGGTGAAAAACTGTTTTTT
>few|TRBV6-1|TRBD1|TRBJ1-5
CASSDHLGQGDQPQHF
TGTGCCAGCAGTGACCACTTAGGACAGGGGGATCAGCCCCAGCATTTT
>.|TRBV27|.|TRBJ1-1
CASSTGLRDTEAFF
TGTGCCAGCAGTACAGGGTTACGGGACACTGAAGCTTTCTTT
>.|TRBV5-1|.|TRBJ2-7
CASSRRQGLSYEQYF
TGCGCCAGCAGCCGGCGACAGGGACTTTCCTACGAGCAGTACTTC
>.|TRBV7-3|.|TRBJ1-1
CASSLLANTEAFF
TGTGCCAGCAGCTTGCTAGCGAACACTGAAGCTTTCTTT
>.|TRBV5-5|TRBD2|TRBJ2-3
CASSLSGGFTDTQYF
TGTGCCAGCAGCCTCAGCGGGGGGTTCACAGATACGCAGTATTTT
>.|TRBV10-2|.|TRBJ2-7
CASGPEQYF
TGCGCCAGCGGCCCCGAGCAGTACTTC
>.|TRBV29-1|TRBD1|TRBJ2-7
CSVKDRGQTYEQYF
TGCAGCGTCAAGGACAGGGGGCAGACCTACGAGCAGTACTTC
>.|TRBV2|.|TRBJ1-5
CASRTGFNQPQHF
TGTGCCAGCAGGACAGGTTTCAATCAGCCCCAGCATTTT
>.|TRBV9|.|TRBJ1-2
CASSDRVGYGYTF
TGTGCCAGCAGCGACAGGGTCGGCTATGGCTACACCTTC
>.|TRBV11-2|TRBD1|TRBJ2-1
CASSLVAGGYEQFF
TGTGCCAGCAGCTTAGTGGCAGGGGGCTACGAGCAGTTCTTC
>.|TRBV4-1|.|TRBJ1-5
CASSQETGEGSNQPQHF
TGCGCCAGCAGCCAAGAAACGGGGGAGGGTAGCAATCAGCCCCAGCATTTT
>once|TRBV14|TRBD2|TRBJ2-3
CASSHSSGGASDTQYF
TGTGCCAGCAGCCACTCTAGCGGGGGGGCGTCAGATACGCAGTATTTT
>.|TRBV7-9|.|TRBJ2-1
CASSLGLANEQFF
TGTGCCAGCAGCCTGGGACTGGCCAATGAGCAGTTCTTC
>.|TRBV30|.|TRBJ2-3
CAWRRADTQYF
TGTGCCTGGCGGAGGGCAGATACGCAGTATTTT
>.|TRBV7-2|TRBD1|TRBJ2-2
CASSPGTGLGELFF
TGTGCCAGCAGCCCCGGGACAGGGCTCGGGGAGCTGTTTTTT
>.|TRBV5-8|TRBD1|TRBJ2-2
CASSYPGGIIAGELFF
TGTGCCAGCAGCTATCCAGGGGGTATTATTGCCGGGGAGCTGTTTTTT
>.|TRBV2|.|TRBJ1-1
CASSKLGQNTEAFF
TGTGCCAGCAGTAAGCTCGGACAGAATACTGAAGCTTTCTTT
>.|TRBV11-2|.|TRBJ1-2
CASSLAEYGYTF
TGTGCCAGCAGCTTAGCAGAATACGGCTACACCTTC
>.|TRBV5-1|TRBD2|TRBJ2-5
CASSRGTSGGQETQYF
TGCGCCAGCAGCCGAGGGACTAGCGGGGGACAAGAGACCCAGTACTTC
>.|TRBV11-3|TRBD2|TRBJ2-1
CASSSARGENEQFF
TGTGCCAGCAGCTCGGCGCGGGGGGAGAATGAGCAGTTCTTC
>.|TRBV28|TRBD2|TRBJ2-7
CASSSPPRLAGPPWEQYF
TGTGCCAGCAGTTCTCCCCCCCGACTAGCGGGCCCTCCGTGGGAGCAGTACTTC
>few|TRBV5-4|TRBD2|TRBJ2-7
CASSLTGGYEQYF
TGTGCCAGCAGCCTGACGGGAGGGTACGAGCAGTACTTC
>.|TRBV18|.|TRBJ2-3
CASSPGGTDTQYF
TGTGCCAGCTCACCCGGAGGCACAGATACGCAGTATTTT
>.|TRBV3-1/TRBV3-2|.|TRBJ2-7
CASSLQQGSYEQYF
TGTGCCAGCAGTCTCCAGCAGGGGTCCTACGAGCAGTACTTC
>.|TRBV7-9|TRBD2|TRBJ2-1
CASSPRAGEQFF
TGTGCCAGCAGCCCGCGAGCGGGGGAGCAGTTCTTC
>.|TRBV19|TRBD1|TRBJ1-5
CASSPGDSHQPQHF
TGTGCCAGTAGCCCCGGGGACAGCCATCAGCCCCAGCATTTT
>few|TRBV2|.|TRBJ1-2
CASSVVSAYGYTF
TGTGCCAGCAGTGTAGTGTCCGCCTATGGCTACACCTTC
>.|TRBV15|.|TRBJ1-1
CATSRDREAFF
TGTGCCACCAGCAGAGACCGGGAAGCTTTCTTT